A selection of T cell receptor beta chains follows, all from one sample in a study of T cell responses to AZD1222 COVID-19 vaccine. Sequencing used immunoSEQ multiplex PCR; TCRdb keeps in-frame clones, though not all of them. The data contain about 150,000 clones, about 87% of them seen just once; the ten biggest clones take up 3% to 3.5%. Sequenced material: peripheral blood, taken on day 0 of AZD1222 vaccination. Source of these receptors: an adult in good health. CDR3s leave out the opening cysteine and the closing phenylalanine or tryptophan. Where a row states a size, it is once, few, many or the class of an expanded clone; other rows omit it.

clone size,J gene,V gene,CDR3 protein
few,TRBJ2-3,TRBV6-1,ASSESLAGGTDTQY
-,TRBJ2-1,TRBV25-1,ASSTLEGLSSYNEQF
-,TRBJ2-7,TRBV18,ASSPTLGSYEQY
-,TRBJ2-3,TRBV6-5,ASSTGQHTDTQY
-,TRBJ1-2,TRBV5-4,ASSASGTGFGYVYT
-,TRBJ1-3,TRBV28,ASSLLQGPSGNTIY
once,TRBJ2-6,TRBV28,ASSLGGTSGANVLT
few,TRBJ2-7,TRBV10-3,AISETDWEQY
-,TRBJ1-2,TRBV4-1,ASRGTGVGYT
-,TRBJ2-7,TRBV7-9,ASSLESYEQY
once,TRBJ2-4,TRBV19,ASSKIAGVAKNIQY
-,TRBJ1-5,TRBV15,ATSATQGTGQPQH
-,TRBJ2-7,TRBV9,ASSVEHTPYEQY
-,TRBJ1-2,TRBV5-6,ASSYRGTGGASYGYT
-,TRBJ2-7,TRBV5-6,ASRKWIAYEQY
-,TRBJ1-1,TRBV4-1,ASSPDRANTEAF
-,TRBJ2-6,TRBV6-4,ASSTGVGANVLT
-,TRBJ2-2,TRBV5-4,ASSLGGLGPTGGELF
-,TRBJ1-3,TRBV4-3,ASSQDPGISGNTIY
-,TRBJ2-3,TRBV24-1,ATSDSGGGTDTQY
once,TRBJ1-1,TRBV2,ASSTGALNTEAF
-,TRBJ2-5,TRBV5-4,ASSPKGWETQY
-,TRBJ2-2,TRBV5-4,ASSLDYPTGELF
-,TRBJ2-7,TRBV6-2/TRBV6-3,ASSWGRDSYEQY
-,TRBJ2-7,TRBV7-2,ASSGRDTGTYEQY
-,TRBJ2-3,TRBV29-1,SGEQGHTQY
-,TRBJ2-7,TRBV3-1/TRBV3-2,ASRAGTGSYEQY
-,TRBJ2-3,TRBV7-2,ASSYAGTLTDTQY
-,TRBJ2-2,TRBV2,ASSAGSGSTGELF
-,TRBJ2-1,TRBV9,ASSPGQSNEQF
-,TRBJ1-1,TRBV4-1,ASSQDNRGIWTEAF
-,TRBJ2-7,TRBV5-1,ASSPASGGYEQY
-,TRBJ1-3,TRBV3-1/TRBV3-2,ASSQDLGAGNTIY
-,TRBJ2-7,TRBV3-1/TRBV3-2,ASSQVPGYEQY
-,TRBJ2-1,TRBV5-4,ASSFWGAAVGNEQF
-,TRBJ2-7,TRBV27,ASSLIGAQEQY
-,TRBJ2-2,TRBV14,ASSQAQGVGELF
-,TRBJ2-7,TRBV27,ASSLNPSGGAYEQY
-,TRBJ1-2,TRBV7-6,ASSFQDSGNYGYT
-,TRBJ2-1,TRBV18,ASSLSLMEQF
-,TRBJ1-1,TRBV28,ASRGGSGNTEAF
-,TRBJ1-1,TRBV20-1,SASPQILLNTEAF
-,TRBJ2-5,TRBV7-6,ASSSVGQTQY
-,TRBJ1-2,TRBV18,ASSPLRTDRGQGYGYT
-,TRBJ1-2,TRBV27,ASSPRAEGYGYT
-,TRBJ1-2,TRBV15,ATSRDRENYGYT
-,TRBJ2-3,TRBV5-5,ASSLTGISTDTQY
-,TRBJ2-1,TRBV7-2,ASSLGLPPGNEQF
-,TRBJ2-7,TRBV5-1,ASSLRTGYEPYEQY
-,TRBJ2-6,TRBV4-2,ASSLDSSGANVLT
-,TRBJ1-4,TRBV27,ASRRQGANEKLF
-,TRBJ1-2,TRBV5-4,ASSLGVSYGYT
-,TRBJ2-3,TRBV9,ASSVGALGGTQY